This T cell receptor (beta chain) was obtained from a study of OX40 agonist ivuxolimab in advanced cancers. Study findings and constraints: At 0.1-3.0 mg/kg, partial responders had clonal expansion among the lowest observed. Some nonresponders also had low normalized T-cell clonal expansion. Clonal expansion was seen in CD4+ and CD8+ blood T cells by week 6 at 0.1 to 3.0 mg/kg.

Using immunoSEQ multiplex PCR, the repertoire was profiled, and TCRdb retains in-frame clones only, with some absent. The data hold over 65,000 clones, with approximately 90% observed a single time. The germline V gene encodes CDR1 MDHEN and CDR2 SYDVKM. The CDR3 consists of 14 residues. V was cut by 4 bases and J by 5 bases, with 12 bases left in between. To note about this clone: Its antigen is unknown.

Sequenced here: CD4+ or CD8+ T cells sorted from blood, sampled in a trial of the OX40 agonist ivuxolimab. The TCR comes from an adult with an advanced solid tumor such as melanoma, head and neck, liver or kidney cancer. The genes are TRBV28 and TRBJ1-3, with D possibly TRBD1 on 6 matching bases. CDR3 amino acids: CASSSQGLRNTIYF. For the CDR3, the DNA is TGTGCCAGCAGTTCACAGGGTTTAAGAAACACCATATATTTT.